The entry below gives a single T cell receptor (beta chain) sequence along with its context. This specimen comes from a study of blood T cell repertoires in COVID-19. V dropped 0 bases and J dropped 4 bases, with 9 bases sitting between them. The CDR3 is 14 residues long. Germline loops: CDR1 SGHTA, CDR2 FQGTGA. The table came from immunoSEQ multiplex PCR; TCRdb's copy has only in-frame clones and leaves some out. The table records tens of thousands of clones, around 80% of them present only once. This rearrangement joins TRBV7-3 to TRBJ1-1; D possibly corresponds to TRBD1 (6 bases). The receptor was isolated from a man aged 55 to 70 with active or convalescent COVID-19. Source material: peripheral blood. This CDR3 is CASSLTSGATEAFF. As DNA, the CDR3 is TGTGCCAGCAGCTTAACATCAGGGGCCACTGAAGCTTTCTTT.